This T cell receptor (beta chain) was obtained from a study of blood T cell repertoires in COVID-19. For the study at large: Collection of acute and convalescent COVID-19 samples took place in the United States, Italy and Spain. The analysed material was cDNA or gDNA that came from T cells, B-cell-depleted T cells, or PBMCs.

How the authors handled the data: The assay estimated nucleated cells by amplifying reference gene primers. The method was immunoSEQ multiplex PCR; TCRdb's version includes in-frame clones alone and lacks a portion of them. V, J and clone size are taken as reported in that table, and D and trimming were inferred from the DNA itself. The table lists fewer than 250,000 clones, around four fifths of them singletons, with over 1.5% in the top ten. V was pared by 5 bases and J by 6 bases, with 9 bases of the junction left unmatched. Germline V lookup: CDR1 PRHDT, CDR2 FYEKMQ (reference sequence). This CDR3 contains 14 residues.

This receptor was taken from an elderly woman with acute or convalescent COVID-19. The gene calls are TRBV13 and TRBJ2-7; 8 bases agree with TRBD1. The material sequenced was peripheral blood. CDR3 sequence reads: CASSETGGLPEQYF. The CDR3 DNA follows: TGTGCCAGCAGCGAAACAGGGGGGCTCCCCGAGCAGTACTTC.